The clone carrying this TCR beta chain was recorded once. The trim removed 5 bases at V and 3 bases at J, leaving 12 bases unmatched. Germline CDR1 and CDR2: SGHVS and FQNEAQ. The CDR3 totals 16 residues. This sample was included in a study of blood T cell repertoires in COVID-19. Measured with immunoSEQ multiplex PCR; TCRdb has only the in-frame clones, and not every one. The profile shows roughly 380,000 clones, around 85% of them singletons. The V gene is TRBV7-8, the J gene TRBJ1-1, with TRBD1 matching 7 bases. The TCR was taken from a woman aged 18-29 years with acute or convalescent COVID-19. The sequenced sample was peripheral blood. This CDR3 reads CASSLTRTQGYTEAFF. The CDR3 DNA is TGTGCCAGCAGCCTCACGCGGACACAGGGGTACACTGAAGCTTTCTTT.